A single T cell receptor beta chain is shown here with its context. The record originates from a study of blood T cell repertoires in COVID-19. Across the whole study: PBMCs, B-cell-depleted T cells, or T cells provided the cDNA or gDNA that made up the material.

Per the authors' pipeline: Amplified reference gene primers provided the basis for estimating nucleated cell counts. Sequencing used immunoSEQ multiplex PCR; TCRdb keeps in-frame clones, though not all of them. D and trimming were read from the DNA, whereas the V and J calls and clone size are those reported in that table. The table records approximately 300,000 clones, approximately 84% of them present only once. V gave up 0 bases and J gave up 6 bases, with 13 bases separating them. CDR1 and CDR2 (germline): SGHDT, YYEEEE. This CDR3 spans 15 amino acids. This chain joins TRBV5-6 and TRBJ2-1, with TRBD2 as a possible D gene (6 bases). Sequencing was carried out using peripheral blood. This receptor was identified in a person between 70 and 80 years old with COVID-19, enrolled during active disease. The CDR3 protein is CASSLARLVSNEQFF. The DNA for the CDR3 is TGTGCCAGCAGCTTGGCTAGACTAGTCTCCAATGAGCAGTTCTTC.